Detailed here is one T cell receptor beta chain. Its antigen is unknown. For the second PCR, which ran for 7 to 11 cycles, a sample-barcoded 5' primer and a J-beta primer mix were used. In TCRdb, the 5' RACE reads were re-called with MiXCR into one record per CDR3 protein. The sample contains about 800,000 distinct CDR3 sequences, just under 25% of which appear only once. Trimming cost V 4 bases and J 4 bases; bases outside gene matches: 10. CDR3 length equals 17 residues. The germline V gene has CDR1 SGHAT and CDR2 FQNNGV. This entry belongs to a study of blood T cells in healthy people across ages. Points from the study as a whole: CMV status of donors was unknown, possibly confounding expanded clonotype changes.

The study isolated at least 6.5 million PBMCs from each sample. These data also formed part of another study, on T cells of mothers and their children. Per that study: Slightly higher overlap, not significant, was seen in related mother-child pairs than in unrelated pairs.

This chain joins TRBV11-2 and TRBJ2-3; 11 nucleotides line up with TRBD1. The receptor was derived from a boy aged 10-17 years in good health. The specimen sequenced was blood. The CDR3 reads CASSSPRGQGAADTQYF. The CDR3 coding sequence is TGTGCCAGCAGCTCCCCGCGTGGACAGGGGGCTGCAGATACGCAGTATTTT.